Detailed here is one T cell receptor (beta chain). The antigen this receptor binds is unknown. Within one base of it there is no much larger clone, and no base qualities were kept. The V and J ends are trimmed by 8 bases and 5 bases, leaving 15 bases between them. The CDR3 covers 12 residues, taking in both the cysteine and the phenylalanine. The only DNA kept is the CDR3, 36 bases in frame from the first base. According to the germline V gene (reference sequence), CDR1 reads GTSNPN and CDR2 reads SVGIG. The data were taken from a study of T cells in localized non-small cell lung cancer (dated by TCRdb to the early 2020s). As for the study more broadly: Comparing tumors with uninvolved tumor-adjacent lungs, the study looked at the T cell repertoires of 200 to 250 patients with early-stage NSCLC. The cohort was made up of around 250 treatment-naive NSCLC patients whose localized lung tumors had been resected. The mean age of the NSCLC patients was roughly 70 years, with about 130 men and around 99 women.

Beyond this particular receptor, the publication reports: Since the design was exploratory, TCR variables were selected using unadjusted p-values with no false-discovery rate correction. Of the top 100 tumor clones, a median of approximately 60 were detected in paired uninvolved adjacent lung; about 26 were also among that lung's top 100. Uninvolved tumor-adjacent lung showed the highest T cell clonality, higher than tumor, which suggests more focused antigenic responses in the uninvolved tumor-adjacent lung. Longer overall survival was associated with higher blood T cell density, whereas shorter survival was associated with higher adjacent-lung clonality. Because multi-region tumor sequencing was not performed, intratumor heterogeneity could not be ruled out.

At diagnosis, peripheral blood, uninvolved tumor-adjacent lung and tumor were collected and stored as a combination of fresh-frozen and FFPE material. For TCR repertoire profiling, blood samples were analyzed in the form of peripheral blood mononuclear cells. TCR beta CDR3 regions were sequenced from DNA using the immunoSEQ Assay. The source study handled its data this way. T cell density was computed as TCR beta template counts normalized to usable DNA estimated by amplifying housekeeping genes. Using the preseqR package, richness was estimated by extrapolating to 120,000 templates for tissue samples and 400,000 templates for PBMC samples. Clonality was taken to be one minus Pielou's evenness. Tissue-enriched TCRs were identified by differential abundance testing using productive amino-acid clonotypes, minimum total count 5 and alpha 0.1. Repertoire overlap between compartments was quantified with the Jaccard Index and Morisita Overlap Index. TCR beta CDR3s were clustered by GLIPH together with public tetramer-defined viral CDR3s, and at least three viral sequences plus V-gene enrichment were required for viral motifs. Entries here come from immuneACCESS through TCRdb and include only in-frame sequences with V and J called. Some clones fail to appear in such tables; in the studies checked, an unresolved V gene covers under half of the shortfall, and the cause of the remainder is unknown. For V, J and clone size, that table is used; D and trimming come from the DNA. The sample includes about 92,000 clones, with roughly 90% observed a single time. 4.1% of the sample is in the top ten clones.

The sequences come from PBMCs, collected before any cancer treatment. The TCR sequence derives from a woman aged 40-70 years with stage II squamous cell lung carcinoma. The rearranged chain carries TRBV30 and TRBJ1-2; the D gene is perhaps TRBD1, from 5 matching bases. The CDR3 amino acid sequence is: CAGTVDPYGYTF. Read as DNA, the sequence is TGTGCCGGGACGGTGGATCCGTATGGCTACACCTTC.